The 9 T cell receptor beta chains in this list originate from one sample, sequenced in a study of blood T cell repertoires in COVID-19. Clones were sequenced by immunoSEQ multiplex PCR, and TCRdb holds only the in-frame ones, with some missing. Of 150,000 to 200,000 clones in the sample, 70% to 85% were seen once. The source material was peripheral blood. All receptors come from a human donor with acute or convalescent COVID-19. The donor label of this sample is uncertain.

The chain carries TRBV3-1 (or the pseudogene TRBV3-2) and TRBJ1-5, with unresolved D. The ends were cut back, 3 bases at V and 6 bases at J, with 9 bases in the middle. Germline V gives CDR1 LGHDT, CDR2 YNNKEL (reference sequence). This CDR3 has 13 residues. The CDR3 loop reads CASSQGGGQPQHF. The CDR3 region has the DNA TGTGCCAGCAGCCAGGGAGGAGGTCAGCCCCAGCATTTT.

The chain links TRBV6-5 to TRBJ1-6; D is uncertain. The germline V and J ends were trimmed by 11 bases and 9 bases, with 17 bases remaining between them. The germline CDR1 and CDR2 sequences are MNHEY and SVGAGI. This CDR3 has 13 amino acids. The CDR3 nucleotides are TGTGCCGGAAATGAGGCGCTTTCTTCACCCCTCCACTTT. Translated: CAGNEALSSPLHF.

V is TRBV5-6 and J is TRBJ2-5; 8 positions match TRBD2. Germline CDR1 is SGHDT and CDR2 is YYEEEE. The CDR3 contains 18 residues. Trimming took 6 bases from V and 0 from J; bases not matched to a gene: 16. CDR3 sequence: CASTRRGIRGGYQETQYF. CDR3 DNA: TGTGCCAGCACCCGAAGAGGAATCCGGGGGGGGTACCAAGAGACCCAGTACTTC.

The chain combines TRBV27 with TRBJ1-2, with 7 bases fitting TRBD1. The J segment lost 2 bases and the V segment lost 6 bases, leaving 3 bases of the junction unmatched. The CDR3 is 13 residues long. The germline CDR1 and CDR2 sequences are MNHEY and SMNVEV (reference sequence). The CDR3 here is CASRTTGNYGYTF. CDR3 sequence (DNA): TGTGCCAGCAGGACGACAGGGAACTATGGCTACACCTTC.

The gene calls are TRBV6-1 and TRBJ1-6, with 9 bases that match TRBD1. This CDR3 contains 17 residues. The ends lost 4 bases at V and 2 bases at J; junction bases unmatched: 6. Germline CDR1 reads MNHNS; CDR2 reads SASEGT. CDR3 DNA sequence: TGTGCCAGCAGTGGACAGGGGGGCAGGCCCTATAATTCACCCCTCCACTTT. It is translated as CASSGQGGRPYNSPLHF.

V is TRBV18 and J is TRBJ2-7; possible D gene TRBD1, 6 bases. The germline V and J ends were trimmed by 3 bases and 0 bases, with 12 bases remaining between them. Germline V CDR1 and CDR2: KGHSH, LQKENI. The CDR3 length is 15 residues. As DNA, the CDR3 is TGTGCCAGCTCACCGCAGGGGCCGAGCTCCTACGAGCAGTACTTC. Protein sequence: CASSPQGPSSYEQYF.

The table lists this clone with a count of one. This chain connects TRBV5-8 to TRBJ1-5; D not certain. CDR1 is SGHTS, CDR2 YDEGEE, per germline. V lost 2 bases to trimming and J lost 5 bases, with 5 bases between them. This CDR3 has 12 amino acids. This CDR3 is CASSFRDQPQHF. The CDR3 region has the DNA TGTGCCAGCAGCTTCCGAGATCAGCCCCAGCATTTT.

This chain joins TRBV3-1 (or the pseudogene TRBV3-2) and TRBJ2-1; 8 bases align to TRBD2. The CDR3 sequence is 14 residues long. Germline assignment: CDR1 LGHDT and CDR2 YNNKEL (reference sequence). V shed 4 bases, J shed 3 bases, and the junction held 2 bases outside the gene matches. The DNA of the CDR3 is TGTGCCAGCAGCCTAGCGGGGTACTACAATGAGCAGTTCTTC. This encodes CASSLAGYYNEQFF.

CDR3 residues: CASSLQGGNTIYF. DNA for the CDR3: TGCGCCAGCAGTCTCCAGGGGGGAAACACCATATATTTT. The chain couples TRBV4-1 to TRBJ1-3; possible D gene TRBD1, 6 bases. The V gene's germline CDR1 is MGHRA and CDR2 YSYEKL. Trimming shortened V by 6 bases and J by 4 bases, and 10 bases separated the two germline ends. CDR3 size: 13 residues.